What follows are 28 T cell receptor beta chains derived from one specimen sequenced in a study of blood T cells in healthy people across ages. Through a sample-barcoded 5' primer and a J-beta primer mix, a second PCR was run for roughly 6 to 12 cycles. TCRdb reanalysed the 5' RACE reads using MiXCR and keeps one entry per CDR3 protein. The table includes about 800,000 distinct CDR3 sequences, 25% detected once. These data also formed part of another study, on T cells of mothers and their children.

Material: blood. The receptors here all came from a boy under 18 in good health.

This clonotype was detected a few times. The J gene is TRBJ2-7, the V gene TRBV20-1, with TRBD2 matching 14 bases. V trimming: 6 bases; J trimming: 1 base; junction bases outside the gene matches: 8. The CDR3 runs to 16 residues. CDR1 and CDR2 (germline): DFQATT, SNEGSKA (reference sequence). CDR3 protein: CSAEGLAGVGSYEQYF. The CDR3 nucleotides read TGCAGTGCCGAGGGACTAGCGGGAGTGGGGTCCTACGAGCAGTACTTC.

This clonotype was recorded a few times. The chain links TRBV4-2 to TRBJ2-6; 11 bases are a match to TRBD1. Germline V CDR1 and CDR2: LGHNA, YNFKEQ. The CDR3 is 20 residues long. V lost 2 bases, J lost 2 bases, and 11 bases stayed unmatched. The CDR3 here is CASSQYTAGTGGPGANVLTF. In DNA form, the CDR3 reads TGTGCCAGCAGCCAATATACCGCCGGGACAGGGGGACCTGGGGCCAACGTCCTGACTTTC.

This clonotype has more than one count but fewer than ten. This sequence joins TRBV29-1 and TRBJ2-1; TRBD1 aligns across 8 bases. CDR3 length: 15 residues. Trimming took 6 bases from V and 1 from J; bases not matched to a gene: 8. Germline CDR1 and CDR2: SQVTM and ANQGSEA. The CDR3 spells CSVPGQGESYNEQFF. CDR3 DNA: TGCAGCGTGCCCGGACAGGGTGAATCCTACAATGAGCAGTTCTTC.

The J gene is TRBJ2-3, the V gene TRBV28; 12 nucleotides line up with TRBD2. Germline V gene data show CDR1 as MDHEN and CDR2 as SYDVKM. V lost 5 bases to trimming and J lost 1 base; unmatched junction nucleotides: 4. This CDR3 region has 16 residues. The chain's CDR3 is CASSPGLAGRTDTQYF. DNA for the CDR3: TGTGCCAGCAGTCCTGGACTAGCGGGACGCACAGATACGCAGTATTTT.

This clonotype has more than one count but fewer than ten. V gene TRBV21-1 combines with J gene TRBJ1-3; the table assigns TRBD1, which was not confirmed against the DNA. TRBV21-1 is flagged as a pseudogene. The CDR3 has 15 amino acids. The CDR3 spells CASSGRTGTGNTIYF. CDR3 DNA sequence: TGTGCCAGCAGCGGGCGGACAGGGACCGGAAACACCATATATTTT.

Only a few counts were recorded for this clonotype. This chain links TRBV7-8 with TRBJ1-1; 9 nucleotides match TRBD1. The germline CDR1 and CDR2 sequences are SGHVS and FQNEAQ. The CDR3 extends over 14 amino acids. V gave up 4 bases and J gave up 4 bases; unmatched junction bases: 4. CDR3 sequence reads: CASSWTGVATEAFF. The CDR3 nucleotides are TGTGCCAGCAGCTGGACAGGGGTGGCCACTGAAGCTTTCTTT. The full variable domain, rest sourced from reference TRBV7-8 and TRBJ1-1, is GAGVSQSPRYKVAKRGQDVALRCDPISGHVSLFWYQQALGQGPEFLTYFQNEAQLDKSGLPSDRFFAERPEGSVSTLKIQRTQQEDSAVYLCASSWTGVATEAFFGQGTRLTVV.

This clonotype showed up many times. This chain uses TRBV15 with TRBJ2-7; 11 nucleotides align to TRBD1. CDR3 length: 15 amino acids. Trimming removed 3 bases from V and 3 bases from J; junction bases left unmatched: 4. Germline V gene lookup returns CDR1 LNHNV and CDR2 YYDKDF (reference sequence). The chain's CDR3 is CATSRSGTGGYEQYF. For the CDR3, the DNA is TGTGCCACCAGCAGGTCGGGGACAGGGGGCTACGAGCAGTACTTC.

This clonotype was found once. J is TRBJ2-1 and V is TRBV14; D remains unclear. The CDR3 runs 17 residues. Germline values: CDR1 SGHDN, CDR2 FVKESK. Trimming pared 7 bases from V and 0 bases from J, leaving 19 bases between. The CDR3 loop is CASTQTMILSSYNEQFF. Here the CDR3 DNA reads TGTGCCAGCACTCAGACGATGATACTAAGCTCCTACAATGAGCAGTTCTTC.

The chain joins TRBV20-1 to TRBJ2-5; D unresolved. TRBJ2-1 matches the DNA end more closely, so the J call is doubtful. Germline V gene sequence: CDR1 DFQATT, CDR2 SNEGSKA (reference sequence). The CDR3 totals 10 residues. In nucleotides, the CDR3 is TGCAGTGCTAGACTAGGTCAGCAGTTCTTC. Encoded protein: CSARLGQQFF.

The CDR3 coding sequence is TGCAGTGCTCAAAGCGGGGCGAACCAAGAGACCCAGTACTTC. The encoded protein is CSAQSGANQETQYF. The J gene is TRBJ2-5, the V gene TRBV20-1; 7 bases are shared with TRBD2. The germline V gene has CDR1 DFQATT and CDR2 SNEGSKA (reference sequence). V shed 5 bases and J 0 bases; nucleotides not matched to a gene: 6. The CDR3 covers 14 residues.

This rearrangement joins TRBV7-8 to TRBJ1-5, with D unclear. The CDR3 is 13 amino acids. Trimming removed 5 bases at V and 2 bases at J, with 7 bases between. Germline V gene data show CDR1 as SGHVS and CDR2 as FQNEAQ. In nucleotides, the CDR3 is TGTGCCAGCAGCGCACTTGGCAATCAGCCCCAGCATTTT. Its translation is CASSALGNQPQHF.

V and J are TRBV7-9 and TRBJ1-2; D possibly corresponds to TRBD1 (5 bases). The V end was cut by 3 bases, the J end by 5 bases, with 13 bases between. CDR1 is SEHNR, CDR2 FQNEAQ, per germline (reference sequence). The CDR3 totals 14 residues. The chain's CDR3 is CASSFGHGTYGYTF. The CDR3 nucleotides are TGTGCCAGCAGCTTCGGTCACGGGACTTATGGCTACACCTTC.

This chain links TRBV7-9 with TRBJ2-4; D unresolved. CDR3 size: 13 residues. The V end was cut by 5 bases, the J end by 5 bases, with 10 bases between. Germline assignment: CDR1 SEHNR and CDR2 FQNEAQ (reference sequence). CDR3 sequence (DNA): TGTGCCAGCAGCGGTAGTGGCGAAAACATTCAGTACTTC. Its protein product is CASSGSGENIQYF.

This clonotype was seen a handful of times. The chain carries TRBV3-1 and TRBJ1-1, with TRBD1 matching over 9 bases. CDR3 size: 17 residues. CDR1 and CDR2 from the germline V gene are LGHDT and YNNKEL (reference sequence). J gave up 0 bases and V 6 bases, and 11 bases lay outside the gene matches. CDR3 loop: CASSVGTGRSLNTEAFF. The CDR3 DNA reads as TGTGCCAGCAGTGTAGGGACAGGGCGATCTTTGAACACTGAAGCTTTCTTT.

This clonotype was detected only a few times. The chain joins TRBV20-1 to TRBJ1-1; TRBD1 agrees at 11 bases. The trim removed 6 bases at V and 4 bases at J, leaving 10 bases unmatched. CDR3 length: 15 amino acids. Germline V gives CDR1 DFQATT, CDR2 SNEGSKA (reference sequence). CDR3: CSAKGTGGTGTEAFF. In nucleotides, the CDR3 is TGCAGTGCCAAGGGGACAGGGGGAACGGGCACTGAAGCTTTCTTT.

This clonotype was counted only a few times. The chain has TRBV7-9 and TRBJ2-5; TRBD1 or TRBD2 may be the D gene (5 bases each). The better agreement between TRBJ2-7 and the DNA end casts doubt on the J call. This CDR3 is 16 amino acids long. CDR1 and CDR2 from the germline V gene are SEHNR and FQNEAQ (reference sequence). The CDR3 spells CASSLTPGRGPYEQYF. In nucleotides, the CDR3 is TGTGCCAGCAGCTTAACTCCGGGGCGCGGGCCCTACGAGCAGTACTTC.

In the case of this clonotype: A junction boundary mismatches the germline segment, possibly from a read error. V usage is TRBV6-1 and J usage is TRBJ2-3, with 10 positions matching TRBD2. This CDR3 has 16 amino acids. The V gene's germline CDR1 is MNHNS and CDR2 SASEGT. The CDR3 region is CAGSSRASGRLDTQYF. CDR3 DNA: TGTGCCGGCAGTTCGAGGGCTAGCGGGAGATTAGATACGCAGTATTTT.

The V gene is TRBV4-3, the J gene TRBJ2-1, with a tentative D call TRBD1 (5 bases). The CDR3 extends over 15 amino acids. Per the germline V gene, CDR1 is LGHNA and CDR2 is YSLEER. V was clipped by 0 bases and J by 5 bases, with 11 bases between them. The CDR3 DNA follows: TGCGCCAGCAGCCAAGACAGGGTGGGCGACAATGAGCAGTTCTTC. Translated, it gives CASSQDRVGDNEQFF.

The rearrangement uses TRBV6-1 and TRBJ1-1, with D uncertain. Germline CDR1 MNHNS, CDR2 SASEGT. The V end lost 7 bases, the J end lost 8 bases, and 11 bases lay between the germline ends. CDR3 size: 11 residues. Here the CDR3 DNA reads TGTGCCAGCAACGACGACGGGGAAGCTTTCTTT. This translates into CASNDDGEAFF.

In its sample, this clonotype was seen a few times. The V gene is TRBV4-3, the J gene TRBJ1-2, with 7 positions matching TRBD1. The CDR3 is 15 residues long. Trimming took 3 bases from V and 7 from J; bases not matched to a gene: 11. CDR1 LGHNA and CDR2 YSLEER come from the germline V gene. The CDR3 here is CASSHGTALGRGYTF. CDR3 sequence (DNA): TGCGCCAGCAGCCATGGGACAGCCCTTGGTCGTGGCTACACCTTC.

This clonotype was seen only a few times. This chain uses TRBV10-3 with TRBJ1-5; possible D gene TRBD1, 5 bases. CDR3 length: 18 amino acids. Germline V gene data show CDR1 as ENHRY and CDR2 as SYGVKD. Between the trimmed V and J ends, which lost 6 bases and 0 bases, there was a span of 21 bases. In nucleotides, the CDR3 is TGTGCCATCAGCGCTCTCTTTCGGGACGGGTATAGCAATCAGCCCCAGCATTTT. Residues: CAISALFRDGYSNQPQHF.

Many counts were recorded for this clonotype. The CDR3 is CASSQDRHRGNSPLHF. The CDR3 DNA follows: TGCGCCAGCAGCCAAGACCGTCACAGGGGGAACTCACCCCTCCACTTT. This sequence joins TRBV4-3 and TRBJ1-6; TRBD1 matches at 8 bases. CDR1 is LGHNA, CDR2 YSLEER, per germline. The CDR3 sequence is 16 residues long. With V trimmed by 0 bases and J by 10 bases, 8 bases remained unmatched.

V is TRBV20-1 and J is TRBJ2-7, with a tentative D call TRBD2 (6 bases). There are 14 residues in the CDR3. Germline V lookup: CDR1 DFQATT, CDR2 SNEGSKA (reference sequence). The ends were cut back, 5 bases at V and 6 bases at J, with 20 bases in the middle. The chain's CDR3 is CSAASGTGVGEQYF. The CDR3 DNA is TGCAGTGCTGCCTCGGGGACGGGGGTCGGCGAGCAGTACTTC.

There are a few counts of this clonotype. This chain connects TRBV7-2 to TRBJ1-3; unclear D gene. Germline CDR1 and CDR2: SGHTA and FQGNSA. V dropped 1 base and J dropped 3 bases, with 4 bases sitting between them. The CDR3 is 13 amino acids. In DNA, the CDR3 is TGTGCCAGCAGCTTAGACGTTGGAAACACCATATATTTT. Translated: CASSLDVGNTIYF. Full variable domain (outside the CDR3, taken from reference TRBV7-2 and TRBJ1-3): GAGVSQSPSNKVTEKGKDVELRCDPISGHTALYWYRQSLGQGLEFLIYFQGNSAPDKSGLPSDRFSAERTGGSVSTLTIQRTQQEDSAVYLCASSLDVGNTIYFGEGSWLTVV.

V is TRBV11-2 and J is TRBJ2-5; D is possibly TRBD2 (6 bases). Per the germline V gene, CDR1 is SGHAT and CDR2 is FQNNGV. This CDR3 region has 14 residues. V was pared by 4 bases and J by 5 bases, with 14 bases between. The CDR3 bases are TGTGCCAGCAGCTCAACCCGGGGGTGGGAGACCCAGTACTTC. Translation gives CASSSTRGWETQYF.

In nucleotides, the CDR3 is TGTGCCAGCCACACCTTGGGGACCTACGAGCAGTACTTC. Translated, it gives CASHTLGTYEQYF. The chain combines TRBV2 with TRBJ2-5, with D unclear. The closer fit of TRBJ2-7 to the DNA end suggests the J call may be wrong. Per the germline V gene, CDR1 is SNHLY and CDR2 is FYNNEI. This CDR3 has 13 amino acids.

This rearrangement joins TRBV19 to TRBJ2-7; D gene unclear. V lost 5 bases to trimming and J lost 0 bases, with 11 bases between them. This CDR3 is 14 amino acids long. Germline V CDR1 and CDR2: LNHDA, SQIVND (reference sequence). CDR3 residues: CASSSTGRSYEQYF. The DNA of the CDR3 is TGTGCCAGTAGTTCGACTGGGCGCTCCTACGAGCAGTACTTC.

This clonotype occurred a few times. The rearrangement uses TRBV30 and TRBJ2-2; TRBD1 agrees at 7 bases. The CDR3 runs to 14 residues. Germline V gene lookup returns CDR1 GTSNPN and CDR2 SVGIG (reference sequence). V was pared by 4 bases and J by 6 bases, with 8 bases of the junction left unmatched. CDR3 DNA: TGTGCCTGGACTTGGGACAGAAGCTCCGGGGAGCTGTTTTTT. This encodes CAWTWDRSSGELFF.